This T cell receptor (beta chain) came from a study of T-cell memory formation after mild COVID-19. Study findings and constraints: For contracting clones, CD4+ ones sat mainly in CM and EM, CD8+ in EMRA.

Trimming cost V 1 base and J 0 bases, with 13 bases left between them. The CDR3 runs to 16 residues. Germline V gene data show CDR1 as SGHRS and CDR2 as YFSETQ. This clonotype was detected a few times. Its antigen is unidentified. TCRdb used MiXCR to reprocess the 5' RACE reads, holding one entry per CDR3 protein. The table shows some 300,000 distinct CDR3 sequences, with more than 20% occurring only once. The sample comprised PBMCs or a T cell subset sorted from them (not recorded which). The chain joins TRBV5-1 to TRBJ1-1, with TRBD1 as a possible D gene (5 bases). The sequence was collected from a man younger than 30 who had mild COVID-19 (a few samples of this study predate the infection). Cell type and time point are not known. The DNA of the CDR3 is TGCGCCAGCAGCTTGAGGGCAGGGAACATGAACACTGAAGCTTTCTTT. It specifies CASSLRAGNMNTEAFF.